Included here is one T cell receptor (beta chain) sequence, with context. The antigen is undetermined. Profiling relied on immunoSEQ multiplex PCR, and the TCRdb table lists in-frame clones only, not all of them. The table records 30,000 to 35,000 clones, roughly 89% of them present only once. Trimming left V 4 bases short and J 4 bases short, with 17 bases between. CDR1 and CDR2 (germline): SGHTA, FQGNSA. The CDR3 has 15 residues. These data come from a study of lymphopenia after photon versus proton radiotherapy. Study-wide points: In patients who died, overall survival fell as post-nadir TCR diversity dropped more. Photon-treated patients lost naive T cells and TCR diversity; proton-treated stayed stable. After the lymphocyte nadir, photon-treated repertoires showed oligoclonal expansion, especially of CD8+ Temra cells.

The source is a woman aged 70-85 years with pancreatic cancer. Some clones in this sample may be carry-over from other donors' samples. J is TRBJ2-7 and V is TRBV7-2; D assignment may be TRBD1 or TRBD2 (7 bases each). The source was peripheral blood, collected from a patient treated with proton-based radiotherapy. CDR3 amino acids: CASSSQGGGSYEQYF. Written as DNA, the CDR3 is TGTGCCAGCAGCTCCCAGGGGGGCGGGAGTTACGAGCAGTACTTC.